Below are 26 T cell receptor beta chains sequenced from a single sample in a study of cytomegalovirus exposure and HLA in healthy donors. The PCR had 60 Vbeta and 13 Jbeta primers. Assay: immunoSEQ multiplex PCR; the TCRdb copy retains only in-frame clones and omits some. The table lists over 150,000 clones, around 80% of them singletons, with under 2.5% in the top ten. Sequenced input: PBMCs. The receptors come from a man between 35 and 55 years old in good health and CMV-seronegative.

The chain links TRBV2 to TRBJ2-2; 8 nucleotides align to TRBD2. Germline V lookup: CDR1 SNHLY, CDR2 FYNNEI. The CDR3 loop spans 15 amino acids. V trimming: 3 bases; J trimming: 6 bases; junction bases outside the gene matches: 6. The CDR3 spells CASSEQAGDSGELFF. CDR3 bases: TGTGCCAGCAGTGAGCAAGCGGGAGACTCCGGGGAGCTGTTTTTT.

In its sample, this clone was seen a few times. The genes are TRBV25-1 and TRBJ2-1; TRBD1 aligns across 7 bases. From germline, CDR1 is MGHDK and CDR2 SYGVNS. This CDR3 spans 16 amino acids. The V gene end was trimmed by 4 bases and the J gene end by 7 bases; junction bases not matched to a gene: 13. The CDR3 protein is CASSGTQDRRGNEQFF. CDR3 coding DNA: TGTGCCAGCAGTGGGACTCAGGACAGGCGAGGGAATGAGCAGTTCTTC.

CDR3 nucleotide sequence: TGCGCCAGCAGCTCAACTAGCGCGGTGGAGCTGTTTTTT. Protein sequence: CASSSTSAVELFF. This rearrangement joins TRBV5-1 to TRBJ2-2; 7 positions agree with TRBD2. Germline V gene data show CDR1 as SGHRS and CDR2 as YFSETQ. The CDR3 extends over 13 amino acids. Losses at the gene ends were 3 bases for V and 10 bases for J; bases not matched to a gene: 6.

The V call is TRBV9, the J call TRBJ2-7, with 7 bases lining up with TRBD1. This CDR3 has 14 residues. Germline CDR1 reads SGDLS; CDR2 reads YYNGEE. Germline trimming cut 3 bases from V and 5 bases from J; bases unmatched to any gene: 8. The chain's CDR3 is CASSAGQPGNEQYF. The CDR3 nucleotides are TGTGCCAGCAGCGCGGGACAGCCTGGGAACGAGCAGTACTTC.

The chain uses TRBV28 and TRBJ2-5, with 8 bases fitting TRBD1. Germline CDR1 is MDHEN and CDR2 is SYDVKM. This CDR3 has 14 residues. The V segment lost 2 bases and the J segment 5 bases; nucleotides outside the gene matches: 4. This CDR3 reads CASSLQGARETQYF. CDR3 coding DNA: TGTGCCAGCAGTTTACAGGGGGCTCGGGAGACCCAGTACTTC. The entire variable domain, with the rest obtained from reference TRBV28 and TRBJ2-5, is as follows: DVKVTQSSRYLVKRTGEKVFLECVQDMDHENMFWYRQDPGLGLRLIYFSYDVKMKEKGDIPEGYSVSREKKERFSLILESASTNQTSMYLCASSLQGARETQYFGPGTRLLVL.

On this clone: A read error may produce the germline difference seen at one junction end. The chain links TRBV7-9 to TRBJ1-4, with a possible D match to TRBD1 (5 bases). This CDR3 spans 15 amino acids. The V gene's germline CDR1 is SEHNR and CDR2 FQNEAQ (reference sequence). The CDR3 coding sequence is TGTTCCAGCAGCTTAGCTGGAGGGGATAATGAAAAACTGTTTTTT. Protein product: CSSSLAGGDNEKLFF.

This clone was observed a single time. V gene TRBV6-5 combines with J gene TRBJ1-2; D may be TRBD1 (6 bases). Germline V lookup: CDR1 MNHEY, CDR2 SVGAGI. V was shortened by 0 bases and J by 2 bases, with 10 bases between the two germline ends. The CDR3 totals 15 residues. This CDR3 reads CASSYSAGTNYGYTF. For the CDR3, the DNA is TGTGCCAGCAGTTACTCAGCCGGGACAAACTATGGCTACACCTTC.

The chain uses TRBV7-6 and TRBJ2-6; a weak D match, TRBD1 (5 bases). Germline CDR1 is SGHVS and CDR2 is FNYEAQ. The CDR3 is 17 residues long. Between the trimmed V and J ends, which lost 1 base and 2 bases, there was a span of 12 bases. CDR3 DNA sequence: TGTGCCAGCAGCTTAGGGTTGGGGCAGGCTGGGGCCAACGTCCTGACTTTC. Its translation is CASSLGLGQAGANVLTF.

With regard to this clone: Distinct nucleotide sequences in the sample also encode this CDR3. The chain employs TRBV7-9 and TRBJ2-7, with TRBD1 as a possible D gene (6 bases). The CDR3 is 13 residues long. The V and J ends lost 6 bases and 3 bases respectively, with 12 bases between them. Germline V gene lookup returns CDR1 SEHNR and CDR2 FQNEAQ (reference sequence). CDR3 protein: CASSPPDSYEQYF. CDR3 nucleotides: TGTGCCAGCAGTCCGCCGGACAGCTACGAGCAGTACTTC. The complete variable domain, with remaining parts taken from reference TRBV7-9 and TRBJ2-7, reads DTGVSQNPRHKITKRGQNVTFRCDPISEHNRLYWYRQTLGQGPEFLTYFQNEAQLEKSRLLSDRFSAERPKGSFSTLEIQRTEQGDSAMYLCASSPPDSYEQYFGPGTRLTVT.

Details on this clone: Distinct nucleotide sequences in the sample also encode this CDR3. This chain joins TRBV5-1 and TRBJ2-7; TRBD1 agrees at 9 bases. Germline V lookup: CDR1 SGHRS, CDR2 YFSETQ. The CDR3 runs to 14 residues. V gave up 1 base and J gave up 2 bases; unmatched junction bases: 1. The CDR3 sequence: CASSLTGGAYEQYF. The CDR3 DNA reads as TGCGCCAGCAGCTTGACAGGGGGCGCCTACGAGCAGTACTTC.

The chain carries TRBV7-2 and TRBJ2-5, with D possibly matching TRBD2 (7 bases). CDR3 length: 14 residues. The V gene lost 5 bases and the J gene lost 2 bases, with 12 bases spanning the gap. Germline V gene lookup returns CDR1 SGHTA and CDR2 FQGNSA. CDR3 region: CASSKGGLQETQYF. As DNA, the CDR3 is TGTGCCAGCAGCAAAGGGGGACTACAAGAGACCCAGTACTTC.

This clone came up once. The chain has TRBV28 and TRBJ2-7; 9 bases line up with TRBD2. CDR1 is MDHEN and CDR2 is SYDVKM in the germline V gene. The CDR3 is 20 amino acids. After removal of 4 bases from V and 4 bases from J, the junction contained 23 bases not matched to a gene. CDR3 bases: TGTGCCAGCAGTTACCTTGTGCGGCCGTGGGGAGCGGGAGGTGGGTACGAGCAGTACTTC. It codes for CASSYLVRPWGAGGGYEQYF. The entire variable domain, with the rest obtained from reference TRBV28 and TRBJ2-7, is as follows: DVKVTQSSRYLVKRTGEKVFLECVQDMDHENMFWYRQDPGLGLRLIYFSYDVKMKEKGDIPEGYSVSREKKERFSLILESASTNQTSMYLCASSYLVRPWGAGGGYEQYFGPGTRLTVT.

CDR3 bases: TGTGCCAGCAGCGTAGCCTCTGAAGCGGGAGGGCCCCACAATGAGCAGTTCTTC. Amino acids: CASSVASEAGGPHNEQFF. The chain uses TRBV9 and TRBJ2-1; the match to TRBD2 covers 10 bases. J gave up 5 bases and V 0 bases, and 11 bases lay outside the gene matches. The germline CDR1 and CDR2 sequences are SGDLS and YYNGEE. This CDR3 has 18 amino acids.

The rearrangement links TRBV6-5 to TRBJ1-5; 7 bases agree with TRBD1. This CDR3 contains 15 residues. The J segment lost 2 bases and the V segment lost 5 bases, leaving 6 bases of the junction unmatched. Germline assignment: CDR1 MNHEY and CDR2 SVGAGI. The CDR3 region is CASSQDRAGNQPQHF. The CDR3 DNA sequence: TGTGCCAGCAGTCAAGACAGGGCAGGCAATCAGCCCCAGCATTTT.

The chain joins TRBV15 to TRBJ2-7; a possible D gene is TRBD2 (5 bases). V lost 7 bases to trimming and J lost 2 bases, with 15 bases between them. Germline assignment: CDR1 LNHNV and CDR2 YYDKDF (reference sequence). The CDR3 has 14 residues. CDR3 loop: CATKKAENAYEQYF. CDR3 coding DNA: TGTGCCACCAAGAAAGCGGAGAACGCCTACGAGCAGTACTTC.

The chain couples TRBV18 to TRBJ2-1, with 9 bases matching TRBD2. The CDR3 extends over 18 amino acids. CDR1 KGHSH and CDR2 LQKENI come from the germline V gene. V lost 3 bases to trimming and J lost 4 bases; unmatched junction nucleotides: 13. CDR3 protein: CASSPLSAGGGRYNEQFF. The DNA for the CDR3 is TGTGCCAGCTCACCGTTAAGCGCGGGAGGGGGGAGATACAATGAGCAGTTCTTC.

The rearrangement joins TRBV6-1 to TRBJ2-5, with D perhaps matching TRBD1 (6 bases). The germline gives CDR1 MNHNS, CDR2 SASEGT. The CDR3 spans 15 residues. The V gene lost 7 bases and the J gene lost 0 bases, with 15 bases spanning the gap. In nucleotides, the CDR3 is TGTGCCAGCACTCAACAGACAGGCCACCAAGAGACCCAGTACTTC. It yields the protein CASTQQTGHQETQYF.

The J gene is TRBJ1-1, the V gene TRBV6-6, with a tentative D call TRBD1 (5 bases). The germline V and J ends were trimmed by 5 bases and 4 bases, with 17 bases remaining between them. This CDR3 contains 15 residues. Germline lookup yields CDR1 MNHNY and CDR2 SVGAGI (reference sequence). The CDR3 here is CASSLTPTGATEAFF. CDR3 DNA: TGTGCCAGCAGTCTTACTCCCACAGGAGCCACTGAAGCTTTCTTT.

Worth noting for this clone: A read error may produce the germline difference seen at one junction end. This chain connects TRBV9 to TRBJ2-6, with 12 nucleotides matching TRBD2. This CDR3 is built from 20 residues. The germline gives CDR1 SGDLS, CDR2 YYNGEE. The CDR3 DNA reads TGTGCCAGCAGCGTAGCCGGGACTAGCGGGTATAGCTCTGGGGCCAACGGCCTGACTTTC. It specifies CASSVAGTSGYSSGANGLTF.

This clone came up many times. CDR3 residues: CASSEDRLAGYEQYF. CDR3 bases: TGTGCCAGCAGTGAGGACAGACTAGCGGGCTACGAGCAGTACTTC. This chain joins TRBV25-1 and TRBJ2-7; the match to TRBD2 covers 10 bases. V trimming: 3 bases; J trimming: 3 bases; junction bases outside the gene matches: 5. CDR3 length: 15 residues. Germline V lookup: CDR1 MGHDK, CDR2 SYGVNS.

This clone was seen just once. The chain is built from TRBV7-2 and TRBJ2-3; 13 nucleotides align to TRBD2. The V gene end was trimmed by 4 bases and the J gene end by 3 bases; junction bases not matched to a gene: 4. This CDR3 comprises 16 residues. In germline, CDR1 is SGHTA, CDR2 FQGNSA. In DNA, the CDR3 is TGTGCCAGCAGCTCAAGACTAGCGGGAGGTACAGATACGCAGTATTTT. Amino acids: CASSSRLAGGTDTQYF. Together with reference TRBV7-2 and TRBJ2-3, the CDR3 gives the full variable domain: GAGVSQSPSNKVTEKGKDVELRCDPISGHTALYWYRQSLGQGLEFLIYFQGNSAPDKSGLPSDRFSAERTGGSVSTLTIQRTQQEDSAVYLCASSSRLAGGTDTQYFGPGTRLTVL.

This chain connects TRBV6-5 to TRBJ2-5; 9 bases match TRBD2. CDR3 length: 15 residues. From germline, CDR1 is MNHEY and CDR2 SVGAGI. Losses at the gene ends were 2 bases for V and 2 bases for J; bases not matched to a gene: 3. The CDR3 DNA reads as TGTGCCAGCAGTTACACGACTAGCGGACAAGAGACCCAGTACTTC. It is translated as CASSYTTSGQETQYF.

The genes are TRBV5-1 and TRBJ2-7; 13 nucleotides line up with TRBD2. The CDR3 has 17 amino acids. Germline lookup yields CDR1 SGHRS and CDR2 YFSETQ. J lost 5 bases, V lost 2 bases, and 10 bases had no gene match. The CDR3 loop is CASSFGLTSGRQHEQYF. CDR3 DNA: TGCGCCAGCAGCTTCGGCTTGACTAGCGGGAGGCAACACGAGCAGTACTTC.

The rearrangement uses TRBV2 and TRBJ2-5; D unresolved. Germline V gene lookup returns CDR1 SNHLY and CDR2 FYNNEI. Trimming cost V 8 bases and J 5 bases, with 15 bases left between them. CDR3 length equals 13 residues. In nucleotides, the CDR3 is TGTGCCAGCCAGGAAAGTCGCCTCGAGACCCAGTACTTC. It yields the protein CASQESRLETQYF.

This clone was picked up a small number of times. This chain joins TRBV27 and TRBJ2-7; tentatively, D is TRBD1 (6 bases). V gave up 2 bases and J gave up 2 bases, with 10 bases separating them. The CDR3 loop spans 14 amino acids. From germline, CDR1 is MNHEY and CDR2 SMNVEV (reference sequence). The CDR3 DNA sequence: TGTGCCAGCAGTTTAAACAGGGTTACCTACGAGCAGTACTTC. Translating gives CASSLNRVTYEQYF.

This rearrangement joins TRBV25-1 to TRBJ1-6; a possible D gene is TRBD1 (6 bases). V was clipped by 1 base and J by 7 bases, with 11 bases between them. Germline V gene sequence: CDR1 MGHDK, CDR2 SYGVNS. The CDR3 length is 15 residues. CDR3 nucleotide sequence: TGTGCCAGCAGTGAATTTGGGGGCGACAATTCACCCCTCCACTTT. Protein: CASSEFGGDNSPLHF. Full variable domain (remainder filled in from reference TRBV25-1 and TRBJ1-6): EADIYQTPRYLVIGTGKKITLECSQTMGHDKMYWYQQDPGMELHLIHYSYGVNSTEKGDLSSESTVSRIRTEHFPLTLESARPSHTSQYLCASSEFGGDNSPLHFGNGTRLTVT.